This T cell receptor beta chain originates from a study of cytotoxic CD8 clonotypes in ibrutinib-treated CLL. Study information: The group held more than 10 relapsed/refractory and approximately 15 treatment-naive patients, with roughly 17 IGHV unmutated. Findings and limits, study-wide: Public clonotypes (which were uncommon) either contracted or remained stable on treatment.

Turning to this clone: As yet, its antigen is unknown.

The intended depth for sequencing was 1 in 200,000 to 1 in 1 million T cells. Only in-frame clones appear in the TCRdb table, and some are missing; sequencing was by immunoSEQ multiplex PCR. The repertoire holds around 40,000 clones, with 70% as singletons. The germline V gene encodes CDR1 SGHDT and CDR2 YYEEEE. Trimming took off 2 bases at V and 2 bases at J, with 5 bases between the two ends. This CDR3 has 12 residues. Sequenced material: PBMCs, taken at disease progression, from a patient treated with ibrutinib. The chain is built from TRBV5-6 and TRBJ2-7; D is unresolved. The sequence derives from a human donor with chronic lymphocytic leukemia. This CDR3 is CASSFRPYEQYF. The CDR3 DNA is TGTGCCAGCAGCTTCCGCCCCTACGAGCAGTACTTC.